This T cell receptor beta chain was captured by sequencing in a study of CD8 T cells in Susac syndrome. Comment on this clonotype: Its cognate antigen is unknown.

RNA amounts of about 0.5 to 1 ug underwent reverse transcription with random hexamers. immunoSEQ multiplex PCR amplified TCR beta CDR3 across 54 Vbeta, 13 Jbeta. TCRdb fed the immunoSEQ multiplex PCR reads into MiXCR, producing one record per CDR3 protein. The sample includes more than 65,000 distinct CDR3 sequences, around 95% of them seen just once. From blood CD8+ and CD4+ T cells, TCR beta sequences were generated. Negative magnetic isolation gave CD8+ and CD4+ cells; FACS enriched CD8+ TEMRA. Broader study findings: It was acknowledged in the study that the number of individuals who were included in its TCR sequencing and HLA analysis was relatively small.

This CDR3 is built from 13 residues. Trimming took 5 bases from V and 6 from J; bases not matched to a gene: 6. Looked up from germline, CDR1 is LNHDA and CDR2 is SQIVND (reference sequence). The chain uses TRBV19 and TRBJ2-7, with 8 bases lining up with TRBD1. The sequenced sample was CD8+ T cells from PBMCs. The clonotype was recovered from a human donor with multiple sclerosis. CDR3 DNA sequence: TGTGCCAGTAGTCGGGACAGGTTTTCCGAGCAGTACTTC. Translation gives CASSRDRFSEQYF.